This T cell receptor beta chain was observed in a study of OX40 agonist ivuxolimab in advanced cancers. Study-level background: Ivuxolimab, an antibody acting as an agonist of OX40 (CD134), was used to treat patients.

Study findings and constraints: At 0.1 to 3.0 mg/kg and by week 6, CD4+ and CD8+ T cells in the blood had expanded clonally.

As for this clone: Its matching antigen is unknown.

The protocol was immunoSEQ multiplex PCR, while the TCRdb copy is restricted to in-frame clones and leaves out a portion. The sample holds approximately 61,000 clones; approximately 89% are singletons and the top ten take about 20%. V lost 5 bases and J 4 bases, leaving 11 bases between the germline ends. The CDR3 runs to 13 residues. Germline V CDR1 and CDR2: MNHNY, SVGAGI (reference sequence). Sample: CD4+ or CD8+ T cells sorted from blood, taken in a trial of the OX40 agonist ivuxolimab. The receptor was isolated from an adult with an advanced solid tumor such as melanoma, head and neck, liver or kidney cancer. The rearrangement joins TRBV6-6 to TRBJ1-1; D is perhaps TRBD1 (5 bases). The CDR3 region is CASSDTGLTEAFF. The CDR3, as DNA: TGTGCCAGCAGTGACACAGGTCTCACTGAAGCTTTCTTT.